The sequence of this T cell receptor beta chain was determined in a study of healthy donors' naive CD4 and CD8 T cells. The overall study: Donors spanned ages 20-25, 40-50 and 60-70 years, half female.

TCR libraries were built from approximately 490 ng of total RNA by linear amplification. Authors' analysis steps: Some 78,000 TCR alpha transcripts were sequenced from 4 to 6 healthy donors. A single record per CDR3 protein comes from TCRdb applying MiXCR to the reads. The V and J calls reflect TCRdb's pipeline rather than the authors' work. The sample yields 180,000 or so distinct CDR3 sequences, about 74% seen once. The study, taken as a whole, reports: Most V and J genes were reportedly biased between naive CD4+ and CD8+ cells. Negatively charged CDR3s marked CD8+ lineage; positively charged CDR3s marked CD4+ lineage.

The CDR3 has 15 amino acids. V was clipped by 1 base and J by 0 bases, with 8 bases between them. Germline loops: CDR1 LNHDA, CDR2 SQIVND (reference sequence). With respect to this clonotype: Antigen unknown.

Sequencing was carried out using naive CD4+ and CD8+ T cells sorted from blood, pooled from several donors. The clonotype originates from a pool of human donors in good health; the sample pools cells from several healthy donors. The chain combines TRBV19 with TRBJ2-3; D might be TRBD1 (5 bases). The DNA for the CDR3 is TGTGCCAGTAGTATAGGCAGGGCTAGCACAGATACGCAGTATTTT. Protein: CASSIGRASTDTQYF.